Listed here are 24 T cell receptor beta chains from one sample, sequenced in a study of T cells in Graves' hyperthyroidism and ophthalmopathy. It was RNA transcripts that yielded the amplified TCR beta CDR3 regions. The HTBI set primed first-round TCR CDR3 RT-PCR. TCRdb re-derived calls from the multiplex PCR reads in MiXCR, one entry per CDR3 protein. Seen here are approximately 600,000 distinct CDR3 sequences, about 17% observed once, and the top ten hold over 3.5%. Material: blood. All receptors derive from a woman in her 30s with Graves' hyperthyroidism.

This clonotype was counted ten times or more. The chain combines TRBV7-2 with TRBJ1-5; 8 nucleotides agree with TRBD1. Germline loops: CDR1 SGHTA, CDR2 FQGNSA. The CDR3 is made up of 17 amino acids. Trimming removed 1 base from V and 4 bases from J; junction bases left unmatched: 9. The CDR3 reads CASSLVEVRGQNQPQHF. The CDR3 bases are TGTGCCAGCAGCTTAGTAGAAGTCAGGGGGCAAAATCAGCCCCAGCATTTT. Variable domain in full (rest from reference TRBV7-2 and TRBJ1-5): GAGVSQSPSNKVTEKGKDVELRCDPISGHTALYWYRQSLGQGLEFLIYFQGNSAPDKSGLPSDRFSAERTGGSVSTLTIQRTQQEDSAVYLCASSLVEVRGQNQPQHFGDGTRLSIL.

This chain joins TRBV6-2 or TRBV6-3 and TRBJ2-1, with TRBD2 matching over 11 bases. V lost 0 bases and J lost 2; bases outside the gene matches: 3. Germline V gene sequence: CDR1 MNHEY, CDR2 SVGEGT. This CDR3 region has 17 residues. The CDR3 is CASSYSFSGRAYNEQFF. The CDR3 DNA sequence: TGTGCCAGCAGTTACTCCTTTAGCGGGAGGGCCTACAATGAGCAGTTCTTC.

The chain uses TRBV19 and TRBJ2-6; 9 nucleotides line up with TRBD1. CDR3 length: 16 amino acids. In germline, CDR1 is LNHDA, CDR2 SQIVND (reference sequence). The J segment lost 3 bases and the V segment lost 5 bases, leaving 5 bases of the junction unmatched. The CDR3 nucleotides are TGTGCCAGTAGTGTACAGGGGGCGTATGGGGCCAACGTCCTGACTTTC. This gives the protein CASSVQGAYGANVLTF.

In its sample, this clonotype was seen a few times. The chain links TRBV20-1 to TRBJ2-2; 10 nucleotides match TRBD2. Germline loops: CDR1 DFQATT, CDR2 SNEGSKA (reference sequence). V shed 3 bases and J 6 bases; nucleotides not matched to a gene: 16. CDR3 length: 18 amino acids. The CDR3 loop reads CSASAWGSGTSVAGELFF. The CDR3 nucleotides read TGCAGTGCTAGTGCTTGGGGTTCCGGGACTAGCGTCGCCGGGGAGCTGTTTTTT.

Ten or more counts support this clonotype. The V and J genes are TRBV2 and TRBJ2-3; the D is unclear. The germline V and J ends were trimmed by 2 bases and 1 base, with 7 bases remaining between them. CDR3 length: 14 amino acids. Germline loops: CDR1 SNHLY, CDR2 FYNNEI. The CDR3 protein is CASSERYGTDTQYF. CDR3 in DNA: TGTGCCAGCAGTGAACGTTACGGCACAGATACGCAGTATTTT.

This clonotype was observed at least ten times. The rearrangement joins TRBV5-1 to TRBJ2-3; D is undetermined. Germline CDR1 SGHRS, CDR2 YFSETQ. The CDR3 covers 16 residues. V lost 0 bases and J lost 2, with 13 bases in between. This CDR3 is CASSLAGSSNTDTQYF. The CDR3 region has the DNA TGCGCCAGCAGCTTGGCAGGATCTTCTAACACAGATACGCAGTATTTT.

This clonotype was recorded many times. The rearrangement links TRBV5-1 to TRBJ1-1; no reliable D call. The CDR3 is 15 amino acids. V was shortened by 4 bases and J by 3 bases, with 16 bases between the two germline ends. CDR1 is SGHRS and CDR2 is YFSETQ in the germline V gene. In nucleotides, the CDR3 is TGCGCCAGCAGCCAAGAGAACCTAAGGGACACTGAAGCTTTCTTT. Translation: CASSQENLRDTEAFF.

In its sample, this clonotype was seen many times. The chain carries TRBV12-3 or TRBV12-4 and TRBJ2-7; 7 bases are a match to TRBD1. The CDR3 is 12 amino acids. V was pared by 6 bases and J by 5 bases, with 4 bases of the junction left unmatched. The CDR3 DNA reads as TGTGCCAGCAGACAGGGGACCGACGAGCAGTACTTC. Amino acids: CASRQGTDEQYF.

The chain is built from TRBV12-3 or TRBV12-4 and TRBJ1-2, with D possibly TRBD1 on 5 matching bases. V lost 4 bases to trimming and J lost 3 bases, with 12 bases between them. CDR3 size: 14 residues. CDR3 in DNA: TGTGCCAGCAGTTCCCCAGGGACCGACTATGGCTACACCTTC. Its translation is CASSSPGTDYGYTF.

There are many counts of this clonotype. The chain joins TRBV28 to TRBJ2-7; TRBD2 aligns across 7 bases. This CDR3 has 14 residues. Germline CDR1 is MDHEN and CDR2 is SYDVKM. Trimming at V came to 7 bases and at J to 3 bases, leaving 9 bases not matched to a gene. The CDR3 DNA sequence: TGTGCCAGCAACCCTAGCGGAAATAGCTACGAGCAGTACTTC. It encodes CASNPSGNSYEQYF.

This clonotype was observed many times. CDR3 loop: CASRTGSATEAFF. The DNA for the CDR3 is TGCGCCAGCAGGACAGGGTCGGCCACTGAAGCTTTCTTT. The chain has TRBV10-1 and TRBJ1-1; 7 bases fit TRBD1. Germline values: CDR1 WNHNN, CDR2 SYGVQD (reference sequence). Unmatched junction bases numbered 5, after V lost 6 bases and J lost 4 bases. The CDR3 totals 13 residues.

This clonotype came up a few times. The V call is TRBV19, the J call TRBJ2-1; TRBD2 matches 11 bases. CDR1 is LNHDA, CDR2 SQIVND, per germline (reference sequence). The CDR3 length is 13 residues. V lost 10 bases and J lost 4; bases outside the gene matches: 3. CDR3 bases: TGTGCCACATTAGCGGGAGGGTACAATGAGCAGTTCTTC. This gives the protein CATLAGGYNEQFF.

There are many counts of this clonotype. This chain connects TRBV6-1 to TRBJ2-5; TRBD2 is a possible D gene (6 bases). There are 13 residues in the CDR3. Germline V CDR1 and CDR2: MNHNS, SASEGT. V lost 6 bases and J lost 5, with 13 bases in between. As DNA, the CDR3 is TGTGCCAGCAGCAACGCGGGATGGGAGACCCAGTACTTC. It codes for CASSNAGWETQYF.

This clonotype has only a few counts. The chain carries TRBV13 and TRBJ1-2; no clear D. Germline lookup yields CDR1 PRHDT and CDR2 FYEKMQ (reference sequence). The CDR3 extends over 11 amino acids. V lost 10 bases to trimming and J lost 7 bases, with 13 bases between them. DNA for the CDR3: TGTGCCATGCGGGAGGGTTCTGGCTACACCTTC. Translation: CAMREGSGYTF. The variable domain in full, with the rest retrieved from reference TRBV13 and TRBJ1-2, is AAGVIQSPRHLIKEKRETATLKCYPIPRHDTVYWYQQGPGQDPQFLISFYEKMQSDKGSIPDRFSAQQFSDYHSELNMSSLELGDSALYFCAMREGSGYTFGSGTRLTVV.

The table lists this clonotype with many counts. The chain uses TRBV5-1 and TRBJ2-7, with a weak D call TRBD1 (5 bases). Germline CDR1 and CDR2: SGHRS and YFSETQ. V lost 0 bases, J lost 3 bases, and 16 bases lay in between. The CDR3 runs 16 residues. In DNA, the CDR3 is TGCGCCAGCAGCTTGGCCTCGGCAGGGATGAACTACGAGCAGTACTTC. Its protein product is CASSLASAGMNYEQYF.

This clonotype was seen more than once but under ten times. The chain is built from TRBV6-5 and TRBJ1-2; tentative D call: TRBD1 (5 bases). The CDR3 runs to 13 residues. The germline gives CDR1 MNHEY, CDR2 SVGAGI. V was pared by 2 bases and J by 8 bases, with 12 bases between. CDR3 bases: TGTGCCAGCAGTTACGGGCCAGGGTTGGGCTACACCTTC. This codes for CASSYGPGLGYTF.

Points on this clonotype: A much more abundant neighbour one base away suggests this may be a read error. The CDR3 DNA is TGTGCCAGCCGCGGGGCCAGCTACGAGCAGTGCTTC. Protein sequence: CASRGASYEQCF. The V gene is TRBV2, the J gene TRBJ2-7, with D perhaps matching TRBD2 (6 bases). The CDR3 extends over 12 amino acids. Germline values: CDR1 SNHLY, CDR2 FYNNEI.

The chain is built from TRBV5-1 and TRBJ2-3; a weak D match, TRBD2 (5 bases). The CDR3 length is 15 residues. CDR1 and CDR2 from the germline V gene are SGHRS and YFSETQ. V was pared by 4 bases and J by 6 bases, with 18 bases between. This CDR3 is CASSTSEGRRDTQYF. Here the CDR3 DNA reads TGCGCCAGCAGCACCTCCGAGGGTAGGCGCGATACGCAGTATTTT.

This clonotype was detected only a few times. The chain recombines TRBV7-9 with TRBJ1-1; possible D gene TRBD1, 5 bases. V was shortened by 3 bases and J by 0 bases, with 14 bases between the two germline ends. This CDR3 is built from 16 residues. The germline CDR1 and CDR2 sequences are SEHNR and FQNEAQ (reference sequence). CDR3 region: CASSFPREGMNTEAFF. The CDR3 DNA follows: TGTGCCAGCAGCTTTCCCAGGGAGGGAATGAACACTGAAGCTTTCTTT.

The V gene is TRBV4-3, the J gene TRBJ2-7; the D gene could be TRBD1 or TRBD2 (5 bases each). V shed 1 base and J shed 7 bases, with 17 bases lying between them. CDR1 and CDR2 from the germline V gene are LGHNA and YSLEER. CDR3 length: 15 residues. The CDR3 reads CASSQVTGGSFEQYF. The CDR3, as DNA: TGCGCCAGCAGCCAAGTTACTGGGGGTTCCTTTGAGCAGTACTTC.

For the CDR3, the DNA is TGTGCTAGTGGTTTTAGGCCTCTAGGCACCGGGGAGCTGTTTTTT. Amino acid sequence: CASGFRPLGTGELFF. V gene TRBV12-5 combines with J gene TRBJ2-2; D gene unclear. The CDR3 sequence is 15 residues long. Per germline, CDR1 LGHNT and CDR2 FRNRAP. V gave up 3 bases and J gave up 4 bases, with 12 bases separating them.

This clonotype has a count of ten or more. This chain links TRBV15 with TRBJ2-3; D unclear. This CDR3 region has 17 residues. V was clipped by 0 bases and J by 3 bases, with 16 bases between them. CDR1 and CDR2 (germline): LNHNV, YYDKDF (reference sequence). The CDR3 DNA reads TGTGCCACCAGCAGAGATCATGGGTTCGAAGGTACAGATACGCAGTATTTT. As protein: CATSRDHGFEGTDTQYF.

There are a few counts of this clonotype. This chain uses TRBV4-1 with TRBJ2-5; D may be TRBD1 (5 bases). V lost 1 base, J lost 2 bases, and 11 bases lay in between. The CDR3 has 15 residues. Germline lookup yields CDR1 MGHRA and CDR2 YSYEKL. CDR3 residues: CASSQAVGAQETQYF. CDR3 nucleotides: TGCGCCAGCAGCCAAGCGGTAGGGGCTCAAGAGACCCAGTACTTC.

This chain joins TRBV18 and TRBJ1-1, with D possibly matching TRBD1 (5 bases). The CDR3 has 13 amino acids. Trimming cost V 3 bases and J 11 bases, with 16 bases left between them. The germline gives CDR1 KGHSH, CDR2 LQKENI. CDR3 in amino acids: CASSPGQAVAAFF. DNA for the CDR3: TGTGCCAGCTCACCGGGGCAGGCTGTAGCGGCTTTCTTT.